The 32 T cell receptor beta chains presented below share a single source sample, sequenced in a study of Graves' ophthalmopathy and Graves' hyperthyroidism. RNA served as the template for amplifying TCR beta CDR3 regions. An opening RT-PCR round employed HTBI primers and preceded a second-round multiplex PCR. Each CDR3 protein is one row after TCRdb ran MiXCR on the multiplex PCR reads. Here the sample spans 400,000 to 450,000 distinct CDR3 sequences, about 21% being singletons. Specimen: peripheral blood. These receptors all come from a young woman with stable Graves' hyperthyroidism.

This clonotype was recorded once. The rearrangement links TRBV12-3 or TRBV12-4 to TRBJ1-5, with D uncertain. The CDR3 sequence is 13 residues long. The germline V and J ends were trimmed by 5 bases and 3 bases, with 8 bases remaining between them. CDR3 DNA sequence: TGTGCCAGCAGTCCAGATTACAATCAGCCCCAGCATTTT. Protein sequence: CASSPDYNQPQHF.

This sequence joins TRBV11-2 and TRBJ2-6; 10 positions agree with TRBD1. The CDR3 length is 18 residues. Germline assignment: CDR1 SGHAT and CDR2 FQNNGV. Unmatched junction bases numbered 7, after V lost 5 bases and J lost 0 bases. The CDR3 nucleotides are TGTGCCAGCAGCCTCGAGGGACAGGGGTTCTCTGGGGCCAACGTCCTGACTTTC. Translated: CASSLEGQGFSGANVLTF.

This chain links TRBV28 with TRBJ2-5; 12 bases line up with TRBD2. The CDR3 consists of 16 residues. The V gene's germline CDR1 is MDHEN and CDR2 SYDVKM. The V gene end was trimmed by 5 bases and the J gene end by 5 bases; junction bases not matched to a gene: 9. The CDR3 region has the DNA TGTGCCAGCAGTGCCAGACTAGCGGGAGTAGTGGAGACCCAGTACTTC. It codes for CASSARLAGVVETQYF.

The sample holds many counts of this clonotype. The rearrangement links TRBV3-1 to TRBJ2-7, with TRBD2 matching 8 bases. V lost 0 bases to trimming and J lost 5 bases; unmatched junction nucleotides: 6. The germline gives CDR1 LGHDT, CDR2 YNNKEL (reference sequence). This CDR3 spans 15 amino acids. CDR3 sequence: CASSQDREGLNEQYF. As DNA, the CDR3 is TGTGCCAGCAGCCAAGATCGGGAGGGACTCAACGAGCAGTACTTC.

The V call is TRBV7-9, the J call TRBJ2-7; TRBD1 aligns across 7 bases. J gave up 3 bases and V 1 base, and 6 bases lay outside the gene matches. This CDR3 comprises 15 residues. Germline assignment: CDR1 SEHNR and CDR2 FQNEAQ (reference sequence). CDR3 bases: TGTGCCAGCAGCTTAGGACAGGGAGTAGGCTACGAGCAGTACTTC. The encoded protein is CASSLGQGVGYEQYF.

Many counts were recorded for this clonotype. The V call is TRBV7-9, the J call TRBJ1-1; 8 bases map to TRBD1. Germline CDR1 is SEHNR and CDR2 is FQNEAQ (reference sequence). This CDR3 comprises 14 residues. Losses at the gene ends were 3 bases for V and 4 bases for J; bases not matched to a gene: 4. DNA for the CDR3: TGTGCCAGCAGCTTCCAGGGGGCGGCCACTGAAGCTTTCTTT. As protein: CASSFQGAATEAFF.

This clonotype was counted between two and nine times. This chain joins TRBV10-3 and TRBJ2-4; D possibly corresponds to TRBD1 (6 bases). The CDR3 contains 13 residues. V lost 3 bases and J lost 4, with 7 bases in between. CDR1 is ENHRY and CDR2 is SYGVKD in the germline V gene. CDR3 residues: CAISEDRKNIQYF. CDR3 DNA: TGTGCCATCAGTGAAGACAGGAAAAACATTCAGTACTTC.

This clonotype was seen at least ten times. This sequence joins TRBV28 and TRBJ2-7; TRBD1 aligns across 11 bases. Germline values: CDR1 MDHEN, CDR2 SYDVKM. J was trimmed by 5 bases and V by 2 bases; bases with no gene match: 8. The CDR3 extends over 16 amino acids. CDR3 sequence (DNA): TGTGCCAGCAGTTTAGGTGTCTCGGGACAGGGGGACGAGCAGTACTTC. Its protein is CASSLGVSGQGDEQYF.

The table lists this clonotype with a few counts. V is TRBV15 and J is TRBJ2-5; tentative D call: TRBD1 (5 bases). The CDR3 extends over 14 amino acids. Germline V gives CDR1 LNHNV, CDR2 YYDKDF (reference sequence). Between the trimmed V and J ends, which lost 4 bases and 8 bases, there was a span of 17 bases. The CDR3 is CATSTRETRDTQYF. DNA for the CDR3: TGTGCCACCAGCACCAGGGAAACAAGAGATACCCAGTACTTC.

This clonotype was recorded at least ten times. The chain links TRBV24-1 to TRBJ1-2; tentatively, D is TRBD1 (5 bases). Germline V gives CDR1 KGHDR, CDR2 SFDVKD. Trimming pared 3 bases from V and 5 bases from J, leaving 9 bases between. This CDR3 comprises 13 residues. The CDR3 is CATSDPDRYGYTF. The CDR3 nucleotides read TGTGCCACCAGTGATCCCGACAGATATGGCTACACCTTC.

This clonotype has at least ten counts. The chain employs TRBV7-9 and TRBJ1-6; D remains ambiguous. The CDR3 sequence is 16 residues long. Germline CDR1 is SEHNR and CDR2 is FQNEAQ (reference sequence). V was cut by 5 bases and J by 2 bases, with 13 bases left in between. The CDR3 protein is CASSAMRSAYNSPLHF. As DNA, the CDR3 is TGTGCCAGCAGCGCAATGAGGTCCGCCTATAATTCACCCCTCCACTTT.

This clonotype was observed many times. The chain joins TRBV20-1 to TRBJ2-5, with 9 bases matching TRBD1. Trimming cost V 0 bases and J 14 bases; bases outside gene matches: 10. Germline V gene sequence: CDR1 DFQATT, CDR2 SNEGSKA (reference sequence). The length of the CDR3 is 13 residues. CDR3: CSARDQRGTGKYF. CDR3 sequence (DNA): TGCAGTGCTAGAGATCAACGAGGGACAGGGAAATACTTC.

This clonotype has ten or more counts. The rearrangement links TRBV11-2 to TRBJ2-5; perhaps TRBD2 as D (6 bases). The V end was cut by 3 bases, the J end by 5 bases, with 16 bases between. The length of the CDR3 is 15 residues. Germline CDR1 and CDR2: SGHAT and FQNNGV. Here the CDR3 reads CASSFRVREEETQYF. CDR3 nucleotide sequence: TGTGCCAGCAGCTTCCGAGTGCGGGAAGAGGAGACCCAGTACTTC.

This clonotype has a count of ten or more. Germline is not matched at one junction end, which may reflect a read error. The V and J genes are TRBV27 and TRBJ2-5, with 8 bases matching TRBD1. This CDR3 has 15 residues. The germline V gene encodes CDR1 MNHEY and CDR2 SMNVEV (reference sequence). The CDR3 region is CASRAGQGPQETQHF. The CDR3 DNA is TGTGCCAGCAGGGCCGGACAGGGCCCACAAGAGACCCAGCACTTC.

This clonotype was recorded at least ten times. V usage is TRBV5-1 and J usage is TRBJ1-1; no clear D gene. V was pared by 0 bases and J by 2 bases, with 8 bases between. The CDR3 is 14 residues long. CDR1 and CDR2 (germline): SGHRS, YFSETQ. In DNA, the CDR3 is TGCGCCAGCAGCTTGGATGGGCTTAACACTGAAGCTTTCTTT. Protein product: CASSLDGLNTEAFF.

This clonotype came up many times. One base away lies a much larger clone, so this may be a sequencing read error. The chain is built from TRBV27 and TRBJ2-5, with D possibly TRBD2 on 5 matching bases. Trimming cost V 6 bases and J 6 bases, with 14 bases left between them. Germline CDR1 is MNHEY and CDR2 is SMNVEV (reference sequence). The CDR3 has 13 residues. The CDR3 reads CASSPTVGKTQYF. CDR3 nucleotides: TGTGCCAGCAGCCCGACGGTCGGGAAGACCCAGTACTTC.

This clonotype was recorded at least ten times. The chain is built from TRBV12-3 or TRBV12-4 and TRBJ2-7; the D is unclear. The CDR3 runs to 12 residues. V lost 6 bases to trimming and J lost 3 bases, with 9 bases between them. This CDR3 reads CASSTENYEQYF. DNA of the CDR3: TGTGCCAGCAGCACGGAAAACTACGAGCAGTACTTC.

The chain employs TRBV6-1 and TRBJ2-5, with a weak D call TRBD2 (6 bases). V lost 5 bases and J 4 bases, leaving 14 bases between the germline ends. CDR1 is MNHNS and CDR2 is SASEGT in the germline V gene. The CDR3 spans 14 residues. DNA for the CDR3: TGTGCCAGCAGTCGGGACTTTAGGGGAGAGACCCAGTACTTC. It specifies CASSRDFRGETQYF.

This clonotype showed up just a few times. V gene TRBV28 combines with J gene TRBJ1-2; 8 bases align to TRBD1. The CDR3 consists of 15 residues. Germline loops: CDR1 MDHEN, CDR2 SYDVKM. The V and J ends lost 5 bases and 3 bases, in that order; junction bases with no gene match: 8. This CDR3 reads CASSPSDRAHYGYTF. DNA for the CDR3: TGTGCCAGCAGTCCCTCGGACAGGGCCCACTATGGCTACACCTTC.

This clonotype was seen at least ten times. CDR3 in amino acids: CASSFELAGNSYEQYF. In nucleotides, the CDR3 is TGTGCCAGCAGTTTTGAGCTAGCGGGCAACTCCTACGAGCAGTACTTC. This rearrangement joins TRBV28 to TRBJ2-7; 8 bases agree with TRBD2. CDR1 and CDR2 from the germline V gene are MDHEN and SYDVKM. The CDR3 is 16 amino acids. V trimming: 3 bases; J trimming: 0 bases; junction bases outside the gene matches: 7. The full variable domain, rest sourced from reference TRBV28 and TRBJ2-7, is DVKVTQSSRYLVKRTGEKVFLECVQDMDHENMFWYRQDPGLGLRLIYFSYDVKMKEKGDIPEGYSVSREKKERFSLILESASTNQTSMYLCASSFELAGNSYEQYFGPGTRLTVT.

This clonotype occurred many times. V usage is TRBV24-1 and J usage is TRBJ2-5; 10 bases agree with TRBD1. The CDR3 has 15 residues. Trimming at V came to 1 base and at J to 3 bases, leaving 1 base not matched to a gene. Germline-derived CDR1 and CDR2 are KGHDR and SFDVKD. CDR3 bases: TGTGCCACCAGTGATTTAGGGACAGGGGAAGAGACCCAGTACTTC. It specifies CATSDLGTGEETQYF.

This clonotype was found many times. The CDR3 is CASSELGGSRGYTF. Written as DNA, the CDR3 is TGTGCCAGTAGCGAATTGGGGGGATCGCGAGGCTACACCTTC. This sequence joins TRBV19 and TRBJ1-2; a possible D gene is TRBD1 (5 bases). The V gene lost 6 bases and the J gene lost 8 bases, with 19 bases spanning the gap. This CDR3 comprises 14 residues. Germline assignment: CDR1 LNHDA and CDR2 SQIVND (reference sequence).

This clonotype was observed many times. This rearrangement joins TRBV28 to TRBJ2-5; no clear D gene. Germline CDR1 reads MDHEN; CDR2 reads SYDVKM. The CDR3 has 15 amino acids. Trimming took 3 bases from V and 0 from J, leaving 11 bases between them. CDR3 in amino acids: CASSFRQTYQETQYF. CDR3 DNA sequence: TGTGCCAGCAGTTTTCGCCAGACCTACCAAGAGACCCAGTACTTC.

This clonotype was seen once. The rearrangement joins TRBV29-1 to TRBJ1-2, with D hard to call. V was shortened by 4 bases and J by 1 base, with 10 bases between the two germline ends. The germline V gene has CDR1 SQVTM and CDR2 ANQGSEA. This CDR3 region has 13 residues. The CDR3 coding sequence is TGCAGCGTTGGGAACAGACTTAACTATGGCTACACCTTC. It is translated as CSVGNRLNYGYTF.

At least ten counts were recorded for this clonotype. This sequence joins TRBV6-6 and TRBJ2-5, with 11 positions matching TRBD2. The V gene end was trimmed by 7 bases and the J gene end by 5 bases; junction bases not matched to a gene: 9. This CDR3 spans 15 amino acids. In germline, CDR1 is MNHNY, CDR2 SVGAGI (reference sequence). The CDR3 region is CASIRASGRWETQYF. The CDR3 nucleotides are TGTGCCAGCATACGGGCTAGCGGGAGGTGGGAGACCCAGTACTTC.

This clonotype was detected only once. The junction departs from germline at one end; a sequencing error may be responsible. The J gene is TRBJ2-4, the V gene TRBV5-6, with 7 bases that match TRBD1. The CDR3 is made up of 16 amino acids. Germline CDR1 and CDR2: SGHDT and YYEEEE. Here the CDR3 reads CASSSRGRRVKNIKYF. CDR3 nucleotide sequence: TGTGCCAGCAGCTCAAGGGGGCGGAGAGTCAAAAACATTAAGTACTTC.

This clonotype has ten or more counts. The V and J genes are TRBV6-1 and TRBJ2-7; D might be TRBD1 (6 bases). The CDR3 has 15 amino acids. V gave up 1 base and J gave up 1 base, with 11 bases separating them. Germline V gives CDR1 MNHNS, CDR2 SASEGT. CDR3 loop: CASSEGPGTSYEQYF. CDR3 coding DNA: TGTGCCAGCAGTGAAGGTCCCGGGACATCCTACGAGCAGTACTTC.

This rearrangement joins TRBV7-2 to TRBJ1-5; D gene uncertain. This CDR3 contains 15 residues. The V gene's germline CDR1 is SGHTA and CDR2 FQGNSA. V was cut by 1 base and J by 4 bases, with 11 bases left in between. CDR3 sequence: CASSLVGSRNQPQHF. Written as DNA, the CDR3 is TGTGCCAGCAGCTTAGTGGGGAGCCGTAATCAGCCCCAGCATTTT.

This chain links TRBV6-1 with TRBJ1-1; TRBD1 is a possible D gene (5 bases). Per germline, CDR1 MNHNS and CDR2 SASEGT. The CDR3 has 15 residues. The V gene lost 4 bases and the J gene lost 5 bases, with 17 bases spanning the gap. The chain's CDR3 is CASSVLAGGGTEAFF. The DNA for the CDR3 is TGTGCCAGCAGTGTCCTGGCAGGTGGGGGGACTGAAGCTTTCTTT.

This clonotype was recorded at least ten times. V usage is TRBV6-1 and J usage is TRBJ2-7; 10 bases are shared with TRBD2. Trimming took 6 bases from V and 4 from J; bases not matched to a gene: 9. The CDR3 runs 15 residues. In germline, CDR1 is MNHNS, CDR2 SASEGT. The CDR3 nucleotides read TGTGCCAGCAGGGGAGCGGGGGGGTTCATATACGAGCAGTACTTC. This gives the protein CASRGAGGFIYEQYF.

This clonotype has a count of ten or more. The V gene is TRBV24-1, the J gene TRBJ2-7, with 7 nucleotides matching TRBD1. From germline, CDR1 is KGHDR and CDR2 SFDVKD. J lost 1 base, V lost 6 bases, and 5 bases had no gene match. This CDR3 is 14 amino acids long. CDR3 DNA: TGTGCCACCAGTATGACAGGGAAGTCCTACGAGCAGTACTTC. Its translation: CATSMTGKSYEQYF.

At least ten counts were recorded for this clonotype. The rearrangement joins TRBV11-2 to TRBJ2-7; D uncertain. V lost 0 bases and J 0 bases, leaving 9 bases between the germline ends. The CDR3 is 15 amino acids. From germline, CDR1 is SGHAT and CDR2 FQNNGV. This CDR3 is CASSLEALHSYEQYF. CDR3 bases: TGTGCCAGCAGCTTAGAAGCGTTACACTCCTACGAGCAGTACTTC.